What follows describes a single T cell receptor beta chain. Antigen unknown. The sample belongs to a study of regulatory and conventional T cells in RAG deficiency. Background on the study: CID or atypical SCID patients with hypomorphic RAG mutations often have autoimmunity.

Genomic DNA came from blood conventional CD4+ T cells gated CD25-low CD127-high. Germline V lookup: CDR1 MGHRA, CDR2 YSYEKL. This CDR3 region has 14 residues. The ends lost 4 bases at V and 2 bases at J; junction bases unmatched: 1. General observations from the study: In Omenn syndrome, sorted "Tregs" may be peripherally activated cells. Omenn patients showed >80% Treg-Tconv overlap and shorter CDR3 lengths. Other subsets showed approximately 10-fold reductions, but Treg unique TCR beta sequences fell roughly 100-fold in these patients.

TCRdb's table, derived via immunoSEQ multiplex PCR, lists solely in-frame clones and lacks some. The sample holds over 2,500 clones, approximately 82% seen once. The chain joins TRBV4-1 to TRBJ2-3; 9 bases match TRBD1. Source material: CD4+ effector T cells sorted from blood. This clonotype was sampled from a human donor with RAG deficiency presenting as severe combined immunodeficiency. CDR3 DNA sequence: TGCGCCAGCAGCCGGGACAGGGCCACAGATACGCAGTATTTT. The encoded protein is CASSRDRATDTQYF.